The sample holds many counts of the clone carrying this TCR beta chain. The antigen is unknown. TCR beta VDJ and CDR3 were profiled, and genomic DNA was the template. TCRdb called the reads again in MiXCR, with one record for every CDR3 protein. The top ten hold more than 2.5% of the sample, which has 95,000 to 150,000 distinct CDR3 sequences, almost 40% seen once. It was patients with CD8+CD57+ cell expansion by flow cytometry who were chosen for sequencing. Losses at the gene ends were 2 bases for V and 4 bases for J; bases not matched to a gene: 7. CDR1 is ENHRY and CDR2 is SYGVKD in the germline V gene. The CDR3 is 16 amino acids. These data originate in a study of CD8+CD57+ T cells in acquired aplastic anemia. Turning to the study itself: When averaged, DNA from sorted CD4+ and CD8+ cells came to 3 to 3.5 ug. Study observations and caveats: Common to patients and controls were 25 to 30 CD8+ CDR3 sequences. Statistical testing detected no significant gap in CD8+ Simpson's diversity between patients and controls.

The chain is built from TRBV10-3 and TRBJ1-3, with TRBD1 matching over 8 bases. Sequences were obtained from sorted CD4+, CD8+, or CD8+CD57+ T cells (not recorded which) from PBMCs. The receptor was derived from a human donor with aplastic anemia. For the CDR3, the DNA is TGTGCCATCAGTGAGACGACAGGGGCTGGCGGAAACACCATATATTTT. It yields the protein CAISETTGAGGNTIYF.